This entry lists 19 T cell receptor beta chains sequenced from one sample in a study of shared clonotypes between healthy human individuals. Clones were read by immunoSEQ multiplex PCR, and TCRdb kept only the in-frame ones, dropping some. The sample shows roughly 2.2 million clones, roughly 90% of them seen only once. Sequencing was carried out using naive CD4+ T cells from PBMCs. Noted subset: CD45RA+ positively selected. The origin of the receptors is a man aged 18-30 years in good health. Some clones in this sample may be carry-over from other donors' samples.

V is TRBV7-9 and J is TRBJ1-1; 9 bases are a match to TRBD1. With V trimmed by 4 bases and J by 6 bases, 12 bases remained unmatched. This CDR3 has 16 amino acids. Per the germline V gene, CDR1 is SEHNR and CDR2 is FQNEAQ (reference sequence). The DNA of the CDR3 is TGTGCCAGCAGCTCCAGGCCAACAGGGGGCGCGTCTGAAGCTTTCTTT. It specifies CASSSRPTGGASEAFF.

The chain joins TRBV7-2 to TRBJ1-1, with TRBD1 as a possible D gene (6 bases). The V end lost 1 base, the J end lost 5 bases, and 14 bases lay between the germline ends. The germline CDR1 and CDR2 sequences are SGHTA and FQGNSA. CDR3 length equals 15 residues. The CDR3 protein is CASSLVGGRRTEAFF. The CDR3 DNA reads as TGTGCCAGCAGCTTAGTTGGGGGGCGAAGGACTGAAGCTTTCTTT.

This chain connects TRBV7-9 to TRBJ1-1; D gene ambiguous. The CDR3 sequence is 13 residues long. CDR1 SEHNR and CDR2 FQNEAQ come from the germline V gene (reference sequence). Trimming took off 5 bases at V and 1 base at J, with 8 bases between the two ends. CDR3 in amino acids: CASSLPGNTEAFF. In DNA, the CDR3 is TGTGCCAGCAGCCTTCCAGGGAACACTGAAGCTTTCTTT.

The rearrangement uses TRBV2 and TRBJ2-3, with a tentative D call TRBD2 (6 bases). Trimming shortened V by 10 bases and J by 3 bases, and 17 bases separated the two germline ends. The CDR3 is 14 amino acids. CDR1 SNHLY and CDR2 FYNNEI come from the germline V gene. The CDR3 loop reads CAKDRDSGTDTQYF. The CDR3 region has the DNA TGTGCCAAAGACCGGGACTCAGGTACAGATACGCAGTATTTT.

As to this clone: This sample includes further DNA sequences coding for the same CDR3. The chain uses TRBV5-1 and TRBJ2-3; possibly TRBD1 or TRBD2 for D (6 bases each). V was cut by 0 bases and J by 3 bases, with 8 bases left in between. The CDR3 runs to 14 residues. CDR1 SGHRS and CDR2 YFSETQ come from the germline V gene. The CDR3 DNA is TGCGCCAGCAGCTTGGCGGGGGCGACAGATACGCAGTATTTT. Its translation is CASSLAGATDTQYF.

J is TRBJ2-1 and V is TRBV11-1; D is possibly TRBD2 (5 bases). Germline V gives CDR1 SGHAT, CDR2 FQDESV (reference sequence). With 5 bases removed from V and 2 bases from J, the gap between germline ends came to 16 bases. The CDR3 is 16 residues long. The CDR3 loop reads CASSPGVAVAYNEQFF. Written as DNA, the CDR3 is TGTGCCAGCAGCCCCGGGGTTGCGGTAGCCTACAATGAGCAGTTCTTC.

As to this clone: The same CDR3 arises from other DNA sequences in this sample as well. The rearrangement joins TRBV28 to TRBJ1-4; D is unresolved. Trimming took 4 bases from V and 0 from J, leaving 9 bases between them. The germline V gene encodes CDR1 MDHEN and CDR2 SYDVKM. The CDR3 runs 15 residues. Written as DNA, the CDR3 is TGTGCCAGCAGTTCTCCAACCACAACTAATGAAAAACTGTTTTTT. Amino acids: CASSSPTTTNEKLFF.

This clone was seen a single time. The chain combines TRBV5-1 with TRBJ2-3; 9 bases fit TRBD1. The junction had 3 bases not matched to a gene; V was cut back by 4 bases and J by 0 bases. In germline, CDR1 is SGHRS, CDR2 YFSETQ. CDR3 length equals 15 residues. This chain's CDR3 is CASSGGTGSTDTQYF. In DNA form, the CDR3 reads TGCGCCAGCAGCGGGGGGACAGGGAGCACAGATACGCAGTATTTT.

The sample holds a few counts of this clone. This rearrangement joins TRBV5-1 to TRBJ1-1; tentatively, D is TRBD1 (5 bases). The CDR3 covers 13 residues. V lost 3 bases, J lost 6 bases, and 12 bases lay in between. Per the germline V gene, CDR1 is SGHRS and CDR2 is YFSETQ. This CDR3 is CASSWGSFAEAFF. The DNA of the CDR3 is TGCGCCAGCAGCTGGGGCAGTTTCGCTGAAGCTTTCTTT. Supplemented by reference TRBV5-1 and TRBJ1-1, the full variable domain reads KAGVTQTPRYLIKTRGQQVTLSCSPISGHRSVSWYQQTPGQGLQFLFEYFSETQRNKGNFPGRFSGRQFSNSRSEMNVSTLELGDSALYLCASSWGSFAEAFFGQGTRLTVV.

The chain links TRBV9 to TRBJ2-1, with D possibly matching TRBD2 (6 bases). Trimming stripped 5 bases from V and 0 bases from J, with 12 bases between. CDR3 length: 15 amino acids. Germline V gene sequence: CDR1 SGDLS, CDR2 YYNGEE. The CDR3 DNA reads TGTGCCAGCAGTCTGGGGGGACCCTCCTACAATGAGCAGTTCTTC. Protein: CASSLGGPSYNEQFF. Together with reference TRBV9 and TRBJ2-1, the CDR3 gives the full variable domain: DSGVTQTPKHLITATGQRVTLRCSPRSGDLSVYWYQQSLDQGLQFLIQYYNGEERAKGNILERFSAQQFPDLHSELNLSSLELGDSALYFCASSLGGPSYNEQFFGPGTRLTVL.

V is TRBV2 and J is TRBJ2-1; D might be TRBD2 (6 bases). This CDR3 comprises 16 residues. Looked up from germline, CDR1 is SNHLY and CDR2 is FYNNEI. The V end was cut by 7 bases, the J end by 2 bases, with 18 bases between. The DNA of the CDR3 is TGTGCCAGCAAACCCGGAGGGCCAAGGACCTACAATGAGCAGTTCTTC. The encoded protein is CASKPGGPRTYNEQFF.

The rearrangement uses TRBV2 and TRBJ2-1, with 7 bases lining up with TRBD2. The length of the CDR3 is 15 residues. In germline, CDR1 is SNHLY, CDR2 FYNNEI. The V and J ends lost 4 bases and 6 bases, in that order; junction bases with no gene match: 9. CDR3 DNA: TGTGCCAGCAGTGGGGAGCGGGACCCCGCCAATGAGCAGTTCTTC. Protein: CASSGERDPANEQFF.

The rearrangement uses TRBV30 and TRBJ2-1, with TRBD1 as a possible D gene (6 bases). Trimming left V 2 bases short and J 4 bases short, with 9 bases between. The CDR3 covers 13 residues. Germline CDR1 GTSNPN, CDR2 SVGIG (reference sequence). CDR3 nucleotides: TGTGCCTGGAGTTCAGGGGTGTACAATGAGCAGTTCTTC. The encoded protein is CAWSSGVYNEQFF.

The chain couples TRBV11-2 to TRBJ2-1, with D unclear. V lost 8 bases and J lost 0, with 11 bases in between. This CDR3 has 14 amino acids. Germline CDR1 reads SGHAT; CDR2 reads FQNNGV. CDR3 residues: CASRTQSSYNEQFF. In nucleotides, the CDR3 is TGTGCCAGCCGAACCCAGAGCTCCTACAATGAGCAGTTCTTC.

The chain is built from TRBV27 and TRBJ1-1, with TRBD1 identical over 8 bases. The germline CDR1 and CDR2 sequences are MNHEY and SMNVEV (reference sequence). This CDR3 contains 17 residues. After removal of 3 bases from V and 0 bases from J, the junction contained 9 bases not matched to a gene. CDR3 coding DNA: TGTGCCAGCAGTTTGGCTTTGACAGGGGATATGAACACTGAAGCTTTCTTT. Protein product: CASSLALTGDMNTEAFF.

The V and J genes are TRBV2 and TRBJ1-3; 7 nucleotides line up with TRBD1. The germline CDR1 and CDR2 sequences are SNHLY and FYNNEI. This CDR3 spans 16 amino acids. Losses at the gene ends were 5 bases for V and 3 bases for J; bases not matched to a gene: 10. CDR3 in DNA: TGTGCCAGCAGTCTATACGGGACAGTTAATGGAAACACCATATATTTT. Amino acid sequence: CASSLYGTVNGNTIYF.

The chain uses TRBV4-3 and TRBJ2-1; D gene ambiguous. The CDR3 extends over 17 amino acids. The ends were cut back, 0 bases at V and 4 bases at J, with 16 bases in the middle. Germline loops: CDR1 LGHNA, CDR2 YSLEER. In DNA, the CDR3 is TGCGCCAGCAGCCAAGAATCTGGACCCGCCGTATACAATGAGCAGTTCTTC. Translating it yields CASSQESGPAVYNEQFF.

The chain carries TRBV5-4 and TRBJ2-7, with 8 positions matching TRBD2. With V trimmed by 2 bases and J by 6 bases, 4 bases remained unmatched. CDR1 SGHNT and CDR2 YYREEE come from the germline V gene (reference sequence). The CDR3 is made up of 13 amino acids. The CDR3 is CASSFSLAGEQYF. In DNA, the CDR3 is TGTGCCAGCAGCTTCTCCCTAGCGGGCGAGCAGTACTTC. The full variable domain, rest sourced from reference TRBV5-4 and TRBJ2-7, is ETGVTQSPTHLIKTRGQQVTLRCSSQSGHNTVSWYQQALGQGPQFIFQYYREEENGRGNFPPRFSGLQFPNYSSELNVNALELDDSALYLCASSFSLAGEQYFGPGTRLTVT.

The chain recombines TRBV28 with TRBJ2-7, with 13 bases aligning to TRBD2. Germline V gene sequence: CDR1 MDHEN, CDR2 SYDVKM. The ends lost 5 bases at V and 0 bases at J; junction bases unmatched: 10. The CDR3 consists of 18 residues. The DNA of the CDR3 is TGTGCCAGCAGTCCACCGACTAGCGGGAGGCAGAGCTCCTACGAGCAGTACTTC. Residues: CASSPPTSGRQSSYEQYF. Together with reference TRBV28 and TRBJ2-7, the CDR3 gives the full variable domain: DVKVTQSSRYLVKRTGEKVFLECVQDMDHENMFWYRQDPGLGLRLIYFSYDVKMKEKGDIPEGYSVSREKKERFSLILESASTNQTSMYLCASSPPTSGRQSSYEQYFGPGTRLTVT.